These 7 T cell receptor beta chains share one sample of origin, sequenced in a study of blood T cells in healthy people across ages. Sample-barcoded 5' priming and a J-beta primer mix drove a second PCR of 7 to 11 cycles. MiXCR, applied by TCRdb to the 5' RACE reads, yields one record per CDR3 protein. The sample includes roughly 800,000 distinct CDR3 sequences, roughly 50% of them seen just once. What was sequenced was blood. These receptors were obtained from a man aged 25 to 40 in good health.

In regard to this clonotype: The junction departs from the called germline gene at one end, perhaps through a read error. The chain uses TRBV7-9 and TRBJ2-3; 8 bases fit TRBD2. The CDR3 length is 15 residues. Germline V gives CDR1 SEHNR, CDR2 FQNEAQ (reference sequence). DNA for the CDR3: TGTGCCGGCAGCTTAGCTGCGGGAGGAGGAGATACGCAGTATTTT. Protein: CAGSLAAGGGDTQYF.

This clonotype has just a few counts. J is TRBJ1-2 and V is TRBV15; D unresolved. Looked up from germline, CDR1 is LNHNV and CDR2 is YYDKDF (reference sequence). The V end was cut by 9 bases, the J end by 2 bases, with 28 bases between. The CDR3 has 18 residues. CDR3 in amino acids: CATRLLPHPTALNYGYTF. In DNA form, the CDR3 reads TGTGCCACACGACTGCTACCTCATCCTACTGCCTTAAACTATGGCTACACCTTC. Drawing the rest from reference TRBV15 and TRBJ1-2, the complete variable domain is DAMVIQNPRYQVTQFGKPVTLSCSQTLNHNVMYWYQQKSSQAPKLLFHYYDKDFNNEADTPDNFQSRRPNTSFCFLDIRSPGLGDTAMYLCATRLLPHPTALNYGYTFGSGTRLTVV.

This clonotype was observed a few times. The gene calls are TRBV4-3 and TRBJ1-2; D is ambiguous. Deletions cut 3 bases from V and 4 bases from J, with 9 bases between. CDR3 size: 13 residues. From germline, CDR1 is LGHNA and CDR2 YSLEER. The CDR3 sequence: CASSHQQAYGYTF. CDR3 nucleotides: TGCGCCAGCAGCCACCAGCAAGCCTATGGCTACACCTTC.

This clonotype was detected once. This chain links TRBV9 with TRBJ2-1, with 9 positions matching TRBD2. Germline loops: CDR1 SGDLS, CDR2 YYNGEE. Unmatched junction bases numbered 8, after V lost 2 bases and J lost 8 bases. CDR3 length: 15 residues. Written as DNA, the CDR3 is TGTGCCAGCAGCGTTGCGGGAGGGAGGGTCGATGAGCAGTTCTTC. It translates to CASSVAGGRVDEQFF. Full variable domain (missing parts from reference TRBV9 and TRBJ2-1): DSGVTQTPKHLITATGQRVTLRCSPRSGDLSVYWYQQSLDQGLQFLIQYYNGEERAKGNILERFSAQQFPDLHSELNLSSLELGDSALYFCASSVAGGRVDEQFFGPGTRLTVL.

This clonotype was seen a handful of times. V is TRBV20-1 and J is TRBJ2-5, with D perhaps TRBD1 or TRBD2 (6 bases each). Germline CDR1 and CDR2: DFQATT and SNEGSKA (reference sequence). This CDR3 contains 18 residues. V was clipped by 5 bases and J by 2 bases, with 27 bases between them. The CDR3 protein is CSAFIRGVVDLTQETQYF. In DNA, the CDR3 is TGCAGTGCTTTCATTAGGGGGGTAGTTGACCTTACTCAAGAGACCCAGTACTTC.

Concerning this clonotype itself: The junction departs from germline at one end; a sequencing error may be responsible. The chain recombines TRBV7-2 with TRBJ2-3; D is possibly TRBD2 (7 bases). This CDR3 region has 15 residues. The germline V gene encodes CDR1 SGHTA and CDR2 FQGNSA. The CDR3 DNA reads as TGTGCCAGCAACTTAGGAGGGGGGGAAGGAGATACGCAGTATTTT. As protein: CASNLGGGEGDTQYF.

The CDR3 here is CASSYLTSGYEQFF. CDR3 bases: TGTGCCAGCAGTTACCTTACAAGCGGGTATGAGCAGTTCTTC. V and J are TRBV27 and TRBJ2-1; TRBD2 is a possible D gene (6 bases). The CDR3 length is 14 residues. Germline-derived CDR1 and CDR2 are MNHEY and SMNVEV (reference sequence). V lost 4 bases, J lost 8 bases, and 15 bases lay in between.